The subject of this entry is one T cell receptor beta chain. The data are from a study of shared clonotypes between healthy human individuals. Between the trimmed V and J ends, which lost 1 base and 0 bases, there was a span of 13 bases. The CDR3 covers 17 residues. The V gene's germline CDR1 is SEHNR and CDR2 FQNEAQ (reference sequence). Libraries were prepared by immunoSEQ multiplex PCR; TCRdb keeps only in-frame clonotypes and omits some of them. The table has about 2.5 million clones, 85% to 95% seen once. This clonotype was obtained from a man between 18 and 35 years old in good health. Some clones in this sample may be carry-over from other donors' samples. Sequencing input: naive CD4+ T cells from PBMCs. The subset was: CD45RA+ positively selected. The chain combines TRBV7-9 with TRBJ2-4, with a possible D match to TRBD1 (6 bases). The CDR3 spells CASSLGGTLVAKNIQYF. The CDR3 DNA sequence: TGTGCCAGCAGCTTAGGTGGGACACTCGTAGCCAAAAACATTCAGTACTTC.